The text below deals with one T cell receptor beta chain. The clone's antigen remains unknown. Nothing much larger sits one base from this clone, and base qualities are not available. This record comes from a study of blood T cells in healthy people across ages (dated by TCRdb to between 2015 and 2017). Regarding the complete study: In model experiments, roughly one uniquely barcoded TCR beta cDNA molecule per two T cells was captured by template switching. To track age-related changes in TCR beta repertoire diversity, the study relied on deep sequencing normalized with unique cDNA molecular identifiers. Four age groups were formed from the donors: young (average approximately 15 years), middle-aged (around 39), aged (over 55) and long-lived (82). To avoid experimental bias, donors of different ages were distributed randomly across sequencing lanes. For two donors (one aged 18 to 30 and one aged 80 or older), the study analyzed two additional independent replicas of 1 million unique cDNA reads from the same blood draw.

Systemically healthy Caucasian individuals from Russia, approximately 39 in total and aged 6 to 90 years, were included as donors. Each donor gave approximately 10 milliliters of peripheral blood, collected into EDTA-treated Vacutainer tubes. PBMCs were isolated by Ficoll-Paque density-gradient centrifugation, with at least 6.5 million obtained per sample. Total RNA, at least 6 micrograms per sample, was extracted from PBMCs with Trizol reagent. For every donor, flow cytometry on a PBMC aliquot measured the percentage of naive CD45RAhigh/CD27high T cells. Points the paper makes about the study in general: Donor CMV infection status was unknown, potentially confounding age-related changes in expanded clonotypes. Conclusive comparison of naive and antigen-experienced compartments was prevented by the profiling of bulk unsorted PBMCs. A strong correlation was found between observed TCR beta diversity and the percentage of naive T cells measured by flow cytometry. Compared with the aged group, the long-lived group had more naive CD4+ T cells, fewer expanded clones and increased TCR diversity, a pattern suggesting age selection. Estimates of total diversity based on one million sequenced T cells were regarded as lower bounds and as underestimates. Observed TCR beta diversity per million T cells fell roughly linearly with age, and a significant reduction was already apparent by age roughly 40.

Library preparation employed 5' RACE. Instrument used: Illumina HiSeq 2500. A second PCR of roughly 6 to 11 cycles was run with a J-beta primer mix and a sample-barcoded 5' primer. A unique molecular identifier was introduced onto each TCR beta cDNA molecule by a template-switch 5' adaptor carrying 12 random nucleotides. Each sample yielded at least 2.5 million CDR3-containing paired-end reads. First-strand cDNA synthesis was performed from all RNA using the Mint cDNA synthesis kit, with priming by a TRBC-specific oligonucleotide. After uracil-DNA glycosylase treatment, a first 18-cycle PCR used universal primers M1SS and BC2_uni_R on all cDNA. As for how the authors treated the data: For normalization, 1 million high-quality reads were randomly selected from each sample, with every read carrying a distinct molecular identifier. Instead of being binned into consensus sequences, reads with shared molecular identifiers were discarded. MiTCR, with a Q25 quality threshold and the strictest error-elimination algorithm, was used for CDR3 identification, clonotype clustering and error correction. A nonparametric unseen species model with Euler transformation was used to estimate lower-bound total TCR beta diversity. The public reads were run again by TCRdb, first through fastp at Q25 and then through MiXCR, and only productive beta chains were kept. Merged by CDR3 protein, the rows form single entries marked with the most common genes and DNA. The V and J calls shown here were made by TCRdb, not taken from the authors' results. The sample table lists roughly 1.5 million distinct CDR3 sequences, roughly two fifths of them with a count of one. The ten top clones hold approximately 4% of the sample.

Sequencing used blood. This TCR derives from a woman aged 18 to 35 in good health.

The CDR3 is CASSATGGQNIQYF. The DNA sequence is given as TGCGCCAGCAGCGCAACAGGGGGTCAAAACATTCAGTACTTC. Here the chain combines TRBV4-3 and TRBJ2-4; the central 8 bases match TRBD1. V and J are trimmed by 5 bases and 5 bases, and the gene matches miss 5 bases of the junction. The CDR3 holds 14 amino acids from the cysteine to the phenylalanine. Only the CDR3 portion is preserved as DNA: 42 bases, with reading frame beginning at the first base. For CDR1 and CDR2, the germline V gene lists LGHNA and YSLEER.